This entry concerns a single T cell receptor beta chain. PCR employed 60 Vbeta and 13 Jbeta primers. This table comes from immunoSEQ multiplex PCR, and its TCRdb copy is limited to in-frame clones, with some not included. The profile shows under 250,000 clones, 75% to 80% of them singletons. The data originate from a study of cytomegalovirus exposure and HLA in healthy donors. The sequencing sample was made of PBMCs. The clonotype comes from a male donor in good health and CMV-seronegative.

The chain's CDR3 is CASSFSRDSYEQYF. DNA for the CDR3: TGTGCCAGCAGCTTTTCCAGGGATTCCTACGAGCAGTACTTC. This chain connects TRBV11-1 to TRBJ2-7, with a tentative D call TRBD1 (5 bases). CDR3 length equals 14 residues. V gave up 3 bases and J gave up 1 base, with 10 bases separating them. Looked up from germline, CDR1 is SGHAT and CDR2 is FQDESV (reference sequence).